Following are 21 T cell receptor beta chains from one sample sequenced in a study of blood T cell repertoires in COVID-19. Generated by immunoSEQ multiplex PCR, the TCRdb table keeps only in-frame clones and is missing some. The sample gives approximately 440,000 clones, 88% of which show up once; over 9.5% is in the top ten. The sequencing input was peripheral blood. These receptors originate from a woman aged 45 to 65 with COVID-19, enrolled during active disease.

The chain couples TRBV6-5 to TRBJ2-7; D may be TRBD1 (5 bases). The V gene's germline CDR1 is MNHEY and CDR2 SVGAGI. This CDR3 has 15 residues. Trimming removed 5 bases at V and 3 bases at J, with 17 bases between. CDR3 sequence reads: CASSMTLTDSYEQYF. CDR3 sequence (DNA): TGTGCCAGCAGTATGACCCTCACTGACAGCTACGAGCAGTACTTC.

The chain links TRBV2 to TRBJ1-5, with 8 bases aligning to TRBD1. CDR1 is SNHLY and CDR2 is FYNNEI in the germline V gene. The CDR3 length is 14 residues. V lost 6 bases to trimming and J lost 4 bases; unmatched junction nucleotides: 5. In DNA form, the CDR3 reads TGTGCCAGCAGAGGGACAGGAAATAATCAGCCCCAGCATTTT. Translated: CASRGTGNNQPQHF.

This clone was seen more than once but under ten times. The rearrangement links TRBV19 to TRBJ1-1; D call uncertain. The CDR3 sequence is 14 residues long. The germline V gene has CDR1 LNHDA and CDR2 SQIVND (reference sequence). The V end lost 4 bases, the J end lost 3 bases, and 12 bases lay between the germline ends. As DNA, the CDR3 is TGTGCCAGTAGTACCCTTATTGCGGACACTGAAGCTTTCTTT. Its protein product is CASSTLIADTEAFF.

This clone was found once. The chain uses TRBV9 and TRBJ2-7; 8 bases agree with TRBD1. Germline V gene lookup returns CDR1 SGDLS and CDR2 YYNGEE. This CDR3 has 13 residues. With V trimmed by 4 bases and J by 6 bases, 6 bases remained unmatched. The CDR3 nucleotides read TGTGCCAGCAGCTACAGGGGGTTTGGCGAGCAGTACTTC. Encoded protein: CASSYRGFGEQYF.

The V call is TRBV6-5, the J call TRBJ2-2; TRBD1 aligns across 7 bases. Per germline, CDR1 MNHEY and CDR2 SVGAGI. The length of the CDR3 is 13 residues. V shed 2 bases and J 6 bases; nucleotides not matched to a gene: 0. The CDR3 DNA reads as TGTGCCAGCAGTTACCAGGGGGCCGGGGAGCTGTTTTTT. Its translation is CASSYQGAGELFF.

This clone has only one observation. This chain connects TRBV30 to TRBJ2-1; D might be TRBD2 (5 bases). V was cut by 1 base and J by 3 bases, with 19 bases left in between. Germline V lookup: CDR1 GTSNPN, CDR2 SVGIG (reference sequence). The CDR3 loop spans 17 amino acids. CDR3 DNA: TGTGCCTGGAGTGCCCCTCAGAGAGGGTCCTACTACAATGAGCAGTTCTTC. Its translation is CAWSAPQRGSYYNEQFF.

The genes are TRBV11-2 and TRBJ2-4; 13 bases align to TRBD2. The length of the CDR3 is 16 residues. Looked up from germline, CDR1 is SGHAT and CDR2 is FQNNGV. Germline trimming cut 5 bases from V and 1 base from J; bases unmatched to any gene: 2. CDR3 amino acids: CASSRTSGGAKNIQYF. The CDR3 coding sequence is TGTGCCAGCAGCCGGACTAGCGGGGGTGCCAAAAACATTCAGTACTTC.

To note about this clone: The germline gene is not matched at one end of the junction; a read error may be the cause. V and J are TRBV18 and TRBJ2-7, with D possibly being TRBD1 (6 bases). Germline V lookup: CDR1 KGHSH, CDR2 LQKENI. The CDR3 sequence is 14 residues long. The CDR3 DNA follows: TGTGCCACCTCACCTCCAGGGGTAGGCTACGAGCAGTACTTC. It yields the protein CATSPPGVGYEQYF.

J is TRBJ2-5 and V is TRBV2; weak D call: TRBD1 (6 bases). Trimming took 4 bases from V and 5 from J, leaving 11 bases between them. There are 13 residues in the CDR3. Germline V lookup: CDR1 SNHLY, CDR2 FYNNEI. The CDR3 here is CASSGAGVETQYF. CDR3 DNA: TGTGCCAGCAGTGGGGCAGGGGTGGAGACCCAGTACTTC.

On this clone: Additional DNA sequences in this sample encode the identical CDR3. The chain combines TRBV9 with TRBJ2-1; TRBD2 aligns across 10 bases. The CDR3 is made up of 15 amino acids. Germline V gene data show CDR1 as SGDLS and CDR2 as YYNGEE. Germline trimming cut 3 bases from V and 4 bases from J; bases unmatched to any gene: 4. This chain's CDR3 is CASSASGGAYNEQFF. The CDR3, as DNA: TGTGCCAGCAGCGCAAGCGGGGGGGCTTACAATGAGCAGTTCTTC.

V is TRBV2 and J is TRBJ1-1; D remains ambiguous. Germline assignment: CDR1 SNHLY and CDR2 FYNNEI. The ends were cut back, 0 bases at V and 4 bases at J, with 12 bases in the middle. CDR3 length equals 15 residues. In nucleotides, the CDR3 is TGTGCCAGCAGTGAAGCGCTTCGTGGCGGCACTGAAGCTTTCTTT. This gives the protein CASSEALRGGTEAFF.

The V and J genes are TRBV5-4 and TRBJ1-2, with TRBD1 identical over 8 bases. With V trimmed by 3 bases and J by 4 bases, 11 bases remained unmatched. The germline gives CDR1 SGHNT, CDR2 YYREEE (reference sequence). The CDR3 length is 16 residues. The CDR3 nucleotides read TGTGCCAGCAGCTGGCCCCTCATTGACAGGGGCTATGGCTACACCTTC. Protein sequence: CASSWPLIDRGYGYTF.

In the case of this clone: No conserved phenylalanine or tryptophan is present at the end of the CDR3, so a read error is the likely explanation. Because the CDR3's place on the DNA is in doubt, the DNA is left out and the CDR3 is given as listed by TCRdb. This rearrangement joins TRBV30 to TRBJ2-7; TRBD1 is taken as the D call from the table, unchecked against the DNA. The CDR3 is made up of 11 amino acids, end residues included. Germline V gives CDR1 GTSNPN, CDR2 SVGIG (reference sequence). Here the CDR3 reads CAWSVGAAPFL.

The rearrangement links TRBV29-1 to TRBJ2-2; 10 bases are a match to TRBD2. The CDR3 has 16 amino acids. The germline gives CDR1 SQVTM, CDR2 ANQGSEA. The J segment lost 7 bases and the V segment lost 4 bases, leaving 12 bases of the junction unmatched. This chain's CDR3 is CSVVRGLAGEVGELFF. The CDR3 DNA is TGCAGCGTTGTGAGAGGGCTAGCGGGGGAGGTCGGGGAGCTGTTTTTT.

The V call is TRBV5-5, the J call TRBJ1-2, with a possible D match to TRBD1 (5 bases). CDR1 is SGHKS, CDR2 YYEKEE, per germline (reference sequence). The length of the CDR3 is 14 residues. V dropped 2 bases and J dropped 6 bases, with 14 bases sitting between them. CDR3 protein: CASSLEQGLDGYTF. Written as DNA, the CDR3 is TGTGCCAGCAGCTTAGAGCAGGGTCTGGATGGCTACACCTTC.

The V gene is TRBV18, the J gene TRBJ1-2, with D possibly being TRBD1 (6 bases). V shed 4 bases and J shed 5 bases, with 20 bases lying between them. Germline V gene data show CDR1 as KGHSH and CDR2 as LQKENI. The CDR3 length is 16 residues. The DNA for the CDR3 is TGTGCCAGCTCACTTGAAGGACAGCCAACATTTTATGGCTACACCTTC. Translation gives CASSLEGQPTFYGYTF.

V is TRBV7-9 and J is TRBJ2-7; the D gene is possibly TRBD1 (6 bases). CDR3 size: 12 residues. CDR1 and CDR2 from the germline V gene are SEHNR and FQNEAQ (reference sequence). Trimming removed 6 bases from V and 6 bases from J, with 12 bases in between. In DNA, the CDR3 is TGTGCCAGCAGTTACCAAGGGGGCGAGCAGTACTTC. This gives the protein CASSYQGGEQYF.

The V and J genes are TRBV19 and TRBJ1-1, with TRBD1 as a possible D gene (5 bases). The CDR3 extends over 14 amino acids. In germline, CDR1 is LNHDA, CDR2 SQIVND (reference sequence). Deletions cut 5 bases from V and 4 bases from J, with 14 bases between. CDR3 DNA sequence: TGTGCCAGTAGTCAAGGGGCAGGCGGCACTGAAGCTTTCTTT. Its translation is CASSQGAGGTEAFF.

The rearrangement joins TRBV15 to TRBJ2-7, with D tentatively TRBD1 (6 bases). Trimming took 1 base from V and 5 from J, leaving 12 bases between them. This CDR3 is built from 14 residues. Germline CDR1 reads LNHNV; CDR2 reads YYDKDF (reference sequence). CDR3 residues: CATSRAGTSDEQYF. CDR3 sequence (DNA): TGTGCCACCAGCAGAGCTGGGACAAGCGACGAGCAGTACTTC.

The CDR3 DNA reads as TGTGCCAGCAGCCCGACACGGACAGGCTCTGGAAACACCATATATTTT. This gives the protein CASSPTRTGSGNTIYF. The rearrangement uses TRBV14 and TRBJ1-3; 7 bases line up with TRBD1. Losses at the gene ends were 4 bases for V and 0 bases for J; bases not matched to a gene: 6. Germline-derived CDR1 and CDR2 are SGHDN and FVKESK. This CDR3 contains 16 residues.

This clone turned up a few times. The chain employs TRBV2 and TRBJ2-7, with D possibly being TRBD2 (5 bases). There are 15 residues in the CDR3. Germline values: CDR1 SNHLY, CDR2 FYNNEI. V was pared by 3 bases and J by 1 base, with 13 bases between. The CDR3 nucleotides are TGTGCCAGCAGTGATCCTCGGGGAGCTTCCTACGAGCAGTACTTC. Protein: CASSDPRGASYEQYF.